This record concerns one T cell receptor (beta chain) sequence. The antigen remains unidentified. This entry belongs to a study of T cells in localized non-small cell lung cancer. Some clones are missing from TCRdb's copy, which holds only in-frame ones; the method was immunoSEQ multiplex PCR. The data hold some 66,000 clones, with about 83% observed a single time. V dropped 4 bases and J dropped 0 bases, with 17 bases sitting between them. CDR3 length equals 16 residues. Germline CDR1 reads SGHDT; CDR2 reads YYEEEE. Broader study findings: Clonality peaked in uninvolved adjacent lung rather than tumor. Higher adjacent-lung clonality was associated with shorter survival.

This chain joins TRBV5-6 and TRBJ2-7; D gene ambiguous. Source: peripheral blood, taken before any cancer treatment. This TCR came from an older female donor with stage I lung adenocarcinoma. In nucleotides, the CDR3 is TGTGCCAGCAGCCTAAAGACTGGAGCCATCTCCTACGAGCAGTACTTC. Translation: CASSLKTGAISYEQYF.